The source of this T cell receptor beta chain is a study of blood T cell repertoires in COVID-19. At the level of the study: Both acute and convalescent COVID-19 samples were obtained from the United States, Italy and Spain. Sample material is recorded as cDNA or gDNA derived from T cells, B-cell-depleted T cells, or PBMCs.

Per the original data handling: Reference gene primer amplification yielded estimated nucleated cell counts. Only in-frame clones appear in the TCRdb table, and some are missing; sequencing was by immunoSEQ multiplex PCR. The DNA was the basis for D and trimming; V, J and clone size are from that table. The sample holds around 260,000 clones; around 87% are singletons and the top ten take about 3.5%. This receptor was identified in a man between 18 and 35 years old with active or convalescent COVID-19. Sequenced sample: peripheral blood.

CDR3 residues: CASSWGGNEQFF. The CDR3 nucleotides read TGTGCCAGCAGTTGGGGGGGCAATGAGCAGTTCTTC. This chain links TRBV6-2 or TRBV6-3 with TRBJ2-1; 7 positions agree with TRBD2. The V segment lost 4 bases and the J segment 6 bases; nucleotides outside the gene matches: 0. Germline loops: CDR1 MNHEY, CDR2 SVGEGT. This CDR3 region has 12 residues.